This paragraph covers one T cell receptor (beta chain) sequence. Its antigen is still unknown. Drawing of blood for sampling happened at baseline, at cycle 4 day 1, and at cycle 7 day 1. This sample is drawn from a study of OX40 agonist ivuxolimab in advanced cancers. About the study: The group had a mean age of about 60 years, ranged from about 23 to 85, and was 80% to 85% male.

Produced via immunoSEQ multiplex PCR; TCRdb's table is partial and in-frame only. Of tens of thousands of clones detected, about 89% appear once; the ten largest clones hold more than 1.5%. General study points: Mean expanded clone counts were higher in CD8+ than CD4+ T cells.

The CDR3 spans 14 residues. V shed 7 bases and J shed 7 bases, with 22 bases lying between them. CDR1 is SQVTM and CDR2 is ANQGSEA in the germline V gene. The TCR sequence derives from an adult with an advanced solid tumor such as melanoma, head and neck, liver or kidney cancer. This sample comprised CD4+ or CD8+ T cells sorted from blood, obtained in a trial of the OX40 agonist ivuxolimab. V gene TRBV29-1 combines with J gene TRBJ1-2; D is ambiguous. This chain's CDR3 is CSAGPGGKTAGYTF. In DNA form, the CDR3 reads TGCAGCGCTGGCCCAGGCGGTAAAACGGCTGGCTACACCTTC.